This TCR beta chain was identified during a study of T cell changes during pregnancy in multiple sclerosis. The method was immunoSEQ multiplex PCR; TCRdb's version includes in-frame clones alone and lacks a portion of them. The sample has 75,000 to 95,000 clones, 80% to 95% seen once. This CDR3 is 14 amino acids long. Germline values: CDR1 GTSNPN, CDR2 SVGIG (reference sequence). V shed 0 bases and J shed 11 bases, with 19 bases lying between them. The source is a female donor with multiple sclerosis, enrolled in a pregnancy study. This specimen consisted of peripheral blood, obtained before pregnancy. The chain joins TRBV30 to TRBJ1-1, with D tentatively TRBD1 (6 bases). Here the CDR3 DNA reads TGTGCCTGGAGTGTAAGCTGGCGCCGGACAGACGCTTTCTTT. Residues: CAWSVSWRRTDAFF.